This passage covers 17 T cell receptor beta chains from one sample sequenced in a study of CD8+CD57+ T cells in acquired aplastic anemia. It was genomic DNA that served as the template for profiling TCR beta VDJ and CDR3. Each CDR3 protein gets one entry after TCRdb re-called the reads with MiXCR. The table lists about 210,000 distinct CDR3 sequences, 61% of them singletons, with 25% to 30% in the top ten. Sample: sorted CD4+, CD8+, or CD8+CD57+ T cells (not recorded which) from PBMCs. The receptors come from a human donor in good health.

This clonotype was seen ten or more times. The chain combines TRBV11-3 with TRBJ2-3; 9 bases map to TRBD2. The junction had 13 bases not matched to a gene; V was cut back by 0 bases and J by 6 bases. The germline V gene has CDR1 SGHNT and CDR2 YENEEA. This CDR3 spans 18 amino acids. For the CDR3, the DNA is TGTGCCAGCAGCTTAGATGGCCGACTAGCGGCGGCAGGGGATACGCAGTATTTT. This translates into CASSLDGRLAAAGDTQYF.

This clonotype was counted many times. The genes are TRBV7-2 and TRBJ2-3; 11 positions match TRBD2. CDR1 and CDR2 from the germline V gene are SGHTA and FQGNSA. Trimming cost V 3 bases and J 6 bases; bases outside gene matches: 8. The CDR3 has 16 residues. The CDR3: CASSLGVAGGDDTQYF. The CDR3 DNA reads TGTGCCAGCAGCTTGGGGGTAGCGGGGGGGGATGATACGCAGTATTTT.

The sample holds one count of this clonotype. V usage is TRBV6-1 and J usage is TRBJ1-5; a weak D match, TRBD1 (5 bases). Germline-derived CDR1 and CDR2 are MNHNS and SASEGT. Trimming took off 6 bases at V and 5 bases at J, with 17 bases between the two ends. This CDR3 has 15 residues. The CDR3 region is CASSERDGDYQPQHF. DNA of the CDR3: TGTGCCAGCAGCGAGAGGGACGGGGACTATCAGCCCCAGCATTTT.

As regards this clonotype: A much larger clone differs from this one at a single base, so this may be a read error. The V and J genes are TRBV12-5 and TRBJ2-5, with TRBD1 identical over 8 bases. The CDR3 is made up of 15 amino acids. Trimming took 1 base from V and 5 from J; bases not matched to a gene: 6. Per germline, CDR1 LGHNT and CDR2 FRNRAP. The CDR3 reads CASGLARQGPETQYF. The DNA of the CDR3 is TGTGCTAGTGGTTTGGCGAGACAGGGGCCGGAGACCCAGTACTTC.

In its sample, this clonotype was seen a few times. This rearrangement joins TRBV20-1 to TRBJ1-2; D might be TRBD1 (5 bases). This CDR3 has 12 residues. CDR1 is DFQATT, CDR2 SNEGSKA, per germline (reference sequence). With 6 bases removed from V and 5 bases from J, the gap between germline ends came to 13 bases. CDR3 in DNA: TGCAGTGCGGAGGGGATGCGATATGGCTACACCTTC. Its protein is CSAEGMRYGYTF.

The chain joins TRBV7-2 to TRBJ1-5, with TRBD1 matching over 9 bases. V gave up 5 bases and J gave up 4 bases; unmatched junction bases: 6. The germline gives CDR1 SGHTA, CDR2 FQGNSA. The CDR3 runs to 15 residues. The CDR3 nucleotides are TGTGCCAGCAGCCTTTGGGGACAGGGTAATCAGCCCCAGCATTTT. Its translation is CASSLWGQGNQPQHF.

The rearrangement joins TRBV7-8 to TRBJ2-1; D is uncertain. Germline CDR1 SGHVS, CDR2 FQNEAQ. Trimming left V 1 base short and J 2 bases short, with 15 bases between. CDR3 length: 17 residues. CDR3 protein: CASSLGPSNAPYNEQFF. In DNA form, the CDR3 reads TGTGCCAGCAGCTTAGGACCCTCAAACGCGCCCTACAATGAGCAGTTCTTC.

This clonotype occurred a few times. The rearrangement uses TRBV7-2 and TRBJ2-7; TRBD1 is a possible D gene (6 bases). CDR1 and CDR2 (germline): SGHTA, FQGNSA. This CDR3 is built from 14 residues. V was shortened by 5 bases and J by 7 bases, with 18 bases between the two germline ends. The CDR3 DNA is TGTGCCAGCAGCCCCCTCTTGTGGGGGCGAGAGCAGTACTTC. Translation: CASSPLLWGREQYF.

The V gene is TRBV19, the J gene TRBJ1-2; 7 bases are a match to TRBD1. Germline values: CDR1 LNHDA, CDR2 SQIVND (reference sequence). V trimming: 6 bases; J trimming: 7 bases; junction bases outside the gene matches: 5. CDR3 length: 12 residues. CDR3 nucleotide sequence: TGTGCCAGTAGACGGACAGGTGGTGGCTACACCTTC. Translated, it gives CASRRTGGGYTF.

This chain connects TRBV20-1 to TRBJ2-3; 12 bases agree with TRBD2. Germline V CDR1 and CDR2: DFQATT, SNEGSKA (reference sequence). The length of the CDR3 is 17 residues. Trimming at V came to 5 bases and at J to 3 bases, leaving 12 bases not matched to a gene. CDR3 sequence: CSAAWASGGVRTDTQYF. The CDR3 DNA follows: TGCAGTGCTGCTTGGGCTAGCGGGGGGGTAAGGACAGATACGCAGTATTTT.

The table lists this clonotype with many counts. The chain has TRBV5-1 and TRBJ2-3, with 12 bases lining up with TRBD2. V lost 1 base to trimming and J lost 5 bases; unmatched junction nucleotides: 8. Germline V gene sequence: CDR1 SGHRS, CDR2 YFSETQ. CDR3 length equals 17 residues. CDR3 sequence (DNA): TGCGCCAGCAGCTTGTTGCGGACTAGCGGGATAAGAGATACGCAGTATTTT. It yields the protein CASSLLRTSGIRDTQYF.

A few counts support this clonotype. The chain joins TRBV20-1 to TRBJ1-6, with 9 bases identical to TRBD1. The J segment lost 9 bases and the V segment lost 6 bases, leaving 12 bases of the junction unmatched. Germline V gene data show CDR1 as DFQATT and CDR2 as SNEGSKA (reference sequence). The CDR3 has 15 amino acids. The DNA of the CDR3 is TGCAGTGCCCCTTACGCGGGACAGGGCGGTTCACCCCTCCACTTT. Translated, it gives CSAPYAGQGGSPLHF.

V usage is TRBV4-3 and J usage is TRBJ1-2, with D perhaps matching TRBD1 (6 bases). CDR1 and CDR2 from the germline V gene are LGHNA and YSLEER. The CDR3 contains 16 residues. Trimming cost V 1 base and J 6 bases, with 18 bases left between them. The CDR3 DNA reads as TGCGCCAGCAGCCAAGTTGGAAGGGGGTTGAGGGATGGCTACACCTTC. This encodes CASSQVGRGLRDGYTF.

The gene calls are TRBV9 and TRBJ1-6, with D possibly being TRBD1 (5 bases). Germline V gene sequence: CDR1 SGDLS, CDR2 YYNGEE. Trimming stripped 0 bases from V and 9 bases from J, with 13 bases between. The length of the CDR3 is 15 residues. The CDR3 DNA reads TGTGCCAGCAGCGTAGCGAGAGAGAGGGGTTCACCCCTCCACTTT. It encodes CASSVARERGSPLHF.

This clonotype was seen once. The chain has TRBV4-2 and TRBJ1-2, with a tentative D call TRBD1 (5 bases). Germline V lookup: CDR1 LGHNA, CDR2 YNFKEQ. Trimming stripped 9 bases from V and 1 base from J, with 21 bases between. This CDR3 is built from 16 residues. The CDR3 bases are TGTGCCAGTAGCGGGACCTTCTTACCCATTAACTATGGCTACACCTTC. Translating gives CASSGTFLPINYGYTF.

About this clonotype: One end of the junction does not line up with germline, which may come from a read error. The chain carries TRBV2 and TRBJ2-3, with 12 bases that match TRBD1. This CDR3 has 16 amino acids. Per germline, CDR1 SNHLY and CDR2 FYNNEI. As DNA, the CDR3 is TGCGCCAGCAGCCCAGGGGGACAGGGGGCGGAAGATACGCAGTATTTT. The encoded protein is CASSPGGQGAEDTQYF.

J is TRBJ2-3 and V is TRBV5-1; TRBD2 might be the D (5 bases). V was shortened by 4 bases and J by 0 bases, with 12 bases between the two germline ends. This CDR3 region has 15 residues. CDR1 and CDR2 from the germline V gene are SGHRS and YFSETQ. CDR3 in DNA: TGCGCCAGCAGCCCGTGGGTAGCGAGCACAGATACGCAGTATTTT. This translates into CASSPWVASTDTQYF.